This T cell receptor (beta chain) is drawn from a study of blood T cells in healthy people across ages. A second roughly 6 to 12 cycle PCR used barcoded and J-beta primers. MiXCR, run by TCRdb on the 5' RACE reads, gives a single entry per CDR3 protein. The sample lists more than 750,000 distinct CDR3 sequences, 25% to 35% seen once, with more than 8.5% in the top ten. The table lists this clonotype with a few counts. Unmatched junction bases numbered 8, after V lost 8 bases and J lost 10 bases. The germline V gene encodes CDR1 MNHEY and CDR2 SVGAGI. CDR3 length: 14 amino acids. The same sample was also studied in work on T cells of mothers and their children.

The receptor was isolated from a woman between 40 and 50 years old in good health. Material for sequencing was blood. This chain links TRBV6-5 with TRBJ2-1; 13 nucleotides match TRBD2. The DNA of the CDR3 is TGTGCCAGCTACCGACTAGCGGGGGGTGGAGAGCAGTTCTTC. Protein sequence: CASYRLAGGGEQFF.